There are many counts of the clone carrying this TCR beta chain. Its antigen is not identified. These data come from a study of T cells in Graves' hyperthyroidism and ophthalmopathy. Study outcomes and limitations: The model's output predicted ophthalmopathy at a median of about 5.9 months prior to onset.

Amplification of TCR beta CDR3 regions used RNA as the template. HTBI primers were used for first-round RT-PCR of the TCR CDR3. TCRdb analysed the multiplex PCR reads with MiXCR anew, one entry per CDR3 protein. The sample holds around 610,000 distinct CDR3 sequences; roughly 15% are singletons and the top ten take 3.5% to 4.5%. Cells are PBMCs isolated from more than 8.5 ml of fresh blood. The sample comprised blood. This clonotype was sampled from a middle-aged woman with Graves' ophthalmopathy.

The DNA for the CDR3 is TGTGCCAGCAGTTTCTCACAGGGTCCCAATCAGCCCCAGCATTTT. Protein product: CASSFSQGPNQPQHF. The chain recombines TRBV6-5 with TRBJ1-5; the D gene is possibly TRBD1 (6 bases). Between the trimmed V and J ends, which lost 4 bases and 3 bases, there was a span of 13 bases. The CDR3 extends over 15 amino acids. Germline CDR1 and CDR2: MNHEY and SVGAGI.